This TCR beta chain was obtained from a study of shared clonotypes between healthy human individuals. Study background: Two women and three men aged 18 to 49 made up the donors. Study-wide findings and caveats: About 5% was the fraction of naive CD4 clonotypes found shared across four donors.

Germline lookup yields CDR1 MNHEY and CDR2 SMNVEV (reference sequence). The CDR3 spans 14 residues. The V end lost 4 bases, the J end lost 9 bases, and 13 bases lay between the germline ends. Comments on this clone: As yet, its antigen is unknown.

Measured with immunoSEQ multiplex PCR; TCRdb has only the in-frame clones, and not every one. The data show some 2,500,000 clones, with 80% to 95% seen just once and approximately 0.36% held by the top ten. The sequenced sample was naive CD4+ T cells from PBMCs. Subset meaning: CD45RA+ positively selected. The receptor was derived from a man between 18 and 35 years old in good health. Some clones in this sample may be carry-over from other donors' samples. This chain uses TRBV27 with TRBJ1-6; D remains unclear. For the CDR3, the DNA is TGTGCCAGCAGTTCCCCACGGGATCGTTCACCCCTCCACTTT. This translates into CASSSPRDRSPLHF.